The rows below give T cell receptor beta chains drawn from one sample of a study of blood T cell repertoires in COVID-19. Profiling relied on immunoSEQ multiplex PCR, and the TCRdb table lists in-frame clones only, not all of them. The sample has about 210,000 clones, around 80% seen once. Sequenced sample: peripheral blood. These receptor sequences come from a human donor in a cohort sampled during active COVID-19. CDR3s include the opening cysteine and the closing phenylalanine or tryptophan. Each record gives: J gene, V gene, clone size, D gene, CDR3 DNA, CDR3 protein. The D gene is left open where the match is weak. Where a row states a size, it is once, few, many or the class of an expanded clone; other rows omit it.

>TRBJ1-2|TRBV7-8|NA|NA
TGTGCCAGCAGCTCTACAGGGCTGGCCTATGGCTACACCTTC
CASSSTGLAYGYTF
>TRBJ2-1|TRBV19|NA|NA
TGTGCCAGTAGTCCTCCCAGGGCCTCGCCGAATGAGCAGTTCTTC
CASSPPRASPNEQFF
>TRBJ2-2|TRBV24-1|NA|NA
TGTGCCACCAGTGATTCAGGGACCGGGGAGCTGTTTTTT
CATSDSGTGELFF
>TRBJ2-2|TRBV5-1|many|TRBD1
TGCGCCAGCAGCCCGGGACAGGGCCACACCGGGGAGCTGTTTTTT
CASSPGQGHTGELFF
>TRBJ1-1|TRBV19|NA|NA
TGTGCCAGTAGTTTACCGACAGCAATGAACACTGAAGCTTTCTTT
CASSLPTAMNTEAFF
>TRBJ2-1|TRBV9|few|TRBD1
TGTGCCAGCAGCGCCACAGACAGGGACAATGAGCAGTTCTTC
CASSATDRDNEQFF
>TRBJ2-5|TRBV2|NA|NA
TGTGCCAGCAGTAGTCGGGAACAAGAGACCCAGTACTTC
CASSSREQETQYF
>TRBJ2-4|TRBV6-5|NA|TRBD2
TGTGCCGCAGGGCGGGGGGAAGCAACCAAAAACATTCAGTACTTC
CAAGRGEATKNIQYF
>TRBJ2-5|TRBV5-1|NA|TRBD2
TGCGCCAGCAGCTTGGAAGGCGGGAGGATACCAGAGACCCAGTACTTC
CASSLEGGRIPETQYF
>TRBJ1-3|TRBV18|NA|NA
TGTGCCAGCTCTCGAAACAGGGATGAATTCTCTGGAAACACCATATATTTT
CASSRNRDEFSGNTIYF
>TRBJ2-5|TRBV19|NA|TRBD2
TGTGCCAGTAGCCTGGGACTAGCGGGGAAGACCCAGTACTTC
CASSLGLAGKTQYF
>TRBJ2-5|TRBV7-2|few|TRBD2
TGTGCCAGCAGCTCTGGACTAGCGGGGGGACCGCAAGAGACCCAGTACTTC
CASSSGLAGGPQETQYF
>TRBJ1-1|TRBV6-2/TRBV6-3|once|NA
TGTGCCAGCAGTTACACCCAGGGTAGAATCGGCACTGAAGCTTTCTTT
CASSYTQGRIGTEAFF
>TRBJ2-1|TRBV28|NA|NA
TGTGCCAGCAGGGAGGGACTCCCCCAATTCTATAATGAGCAGTTCTTC
CASREGLPQFYNEQFF
>TRBJ2-7|TRBV5-4|NA|TRBD1
TGTGCCAGCAGCAGGGACAGTTACTACGAGCAGTACTTC
CASSRDSYYEQYF
>TRBJ2-3|TRBV10-2|NA|TRBD1
TGCGCCAGCAGTGAGAGGGGGCCGGGCACAGATACGCAGTATTTT
CASSERGPGTDTQYF
>TRBJ2-1|TRBV7-6|NA|TRBD2
TGTGCCAGCAGCCCGGGACTAGCGGCAACTGGGGATGAGCAGTTCTTC
CASSPGLAATGDEQFF
>TRBJ1-1|TRBV7-9|NA|NA
TGTGCCAGCAGCAAACAGGGTATCAACACTGAAGCTTTCTTT
CASSKQGINTEAFF
>TRBJ2-7|TRBV3-1/TRBV3-2|NA|TRBD1
TGTGCCAGCAGCCAAGATAACAGGGGCGCCGGGGAGCAGTACTTC
CASSQDNRGAGEQYF
>TRBJ2-7|TRBV12-3/TRBV12-4|NA|NA
TGTGCCAGCAGTTTAGGGGAGCCCTACGAGCAGTACTTC
CASSLGEPYEQYF
>TRBJ2-3|TRBV11-2|NA|NA
TGTGCCAGCAGCTGGGTCGGGGGGCCGGCAGATACGCAGTATTTT
CASSWVGGPADTQYF
>TRBJ2-3|TRBV7-2|NA|TRBD2
TGTGCCAGCAGCTTGGCTAGCGGGGAAGGAGGAACAGATACGCAGTATTTT
CASSLASGEGGTDTQYF
>TRBJ1-5|TRBV2|once|NA
TGTGCCAGCCGGAGGGGTAGCAATCAGCCCCAGCATTTT
CASRRGSNQPQHF
>TRBJ1-2|TRBV25-1|NA|TRBD1
TGTGCCAGCAGTGACCGGGACAGCCATGGCTACACCTTC
CASSDRDSHGYTF
>TRBJ2-7|TRBV7-8|NA|TRBD1
TGTGCCAGCAGCCCCCAGGGACAGAACTCCTACGAGCAGTACTTC
CASSPQGQNSYEQYF
>TRBJ2-1|TRBV28|once|NA
TGTGCCAGCAGTCTGACTAGCTCCTACAATGAGCAGTTCTTC
CASSLTSSYNEQFF
>TRBJ1-5|TRBV6-6|NA|NA
TGTGCCAGCAGCTCTCGGGATCAGCCCCAGCATTTT
CASSSRDQPQHF
>TRBJ2-2|TRBV28|NA|NA
TGTGCCAGCATTGACTCCAGGGGGGACACCGGGGAGCTGTTTTTT
CASIDSRGDTGELFF
>TRBJ2-4|TRBV11-3|NA|NA
TGTGCCAGCAGCTTAGACCAGGTTAACATTCAGTACTTC
CASSLDQVNIQYF
>TRBJ2-1|TRBV15|NA|TRBD2
TGTGCCACCAGCAGGGCCTCTAGCGGCCGAAAACAGTTCTTC
CATSRASSGRKQFF
>TRBJ1-5|TRBV27|NA|NA
TGTGCCAGCAGTTTAACGGCATCGATGGGAGAGCCCCAGCATTTT
CASSLTASMGEPQHF
>TRBJ2-5|TRBV19|NA|TRBD2
TGTGCCAGTACCACCCCGGGGGGAAACCAAGAGACCCAGTACTTC
CASTTPGGNQETQYF
>TRBJ1-2|TRBV5-5|NA|NA
TGTGCCAGCAGCTTGGCCGGGGACAAGTGGGGCTACACCTTC
CASSLAGDKWGYTF
>TRBJ2-1|TRBV1|NA|NA
TGCACCAGACCCACTAGCGGGGGGGACAATGAGCAGTTCTTC
CTRPTSGGDNEQFF
>TRBJ2-1|TRBV18|NA|NA
TGTGCCAGCTCACAGGACTCCGATCGCAAGCAGTTCTTC
CASSQDSDRKQFF
>TRBJ2-7|TRBV12-3/TRBV12-4|NA|NA
TGTGCCAGCAGGACCGGACAGCGTTACGAGCAGTACTTC
CASRTGQRYEQYF
>TRBJ2-2|TRBV12-3/TRBV12-4|once|NA
TGTGCCAGCAGTTGGGCCACGGGGGAGCTGTTTTTT
CASSWATGELFF
>TRBJ2-1|TRBV6-2/TRBV6-3|NA|TRBD2
TGTGCCAGCAGCTCTCCGCGCCGGACTAGCGGGGCTTACAATGAGCAGTTCTTC
CASSSPRRTSGAYNEQFF
>TRBJ1-3|TRBV6-2/TRBV6-3|NA|NA
TGTGCCAGCAGTCAAAGGGGAGGAGGAAACACCATATATTTT
CASSQRGGGNTIYF
>TRBJ1-1|TRBV18|NA|NA
TGTGCCAGCTCACCCACAGGGATTGAGGCTTTCTTT
CASSPTGIEAFF
>TRBJ1-1|TRBV4-1|NA|TRBD1
TGCGCCAGCAGGTCAACCGGGACAGGGGGCACTGAAGCTTTCTTT
CASRSTGTGGTEAFF
>TRBJ2-7|TRBV5-1|NA|NA
TGCGCCAGCAGCCTGACTCAGGGGCACGAGGGGGAGCAGTACTTC
CASSLTQGHEGEQYF
>TRBJ2-7|TRBV3-1/TRBV3-2|many|NA
TGTGCCAGCAGCCAACCCACAACAGGGATGGGAACCTACGAGCAGTACTTC
CASSQPTTGMGTYEQYF
>TRBJ1-1|TRBV28|NA|TRBD1
TGTGCCAGCAGTGAGGGGGCCTTCGGGGTTACTGAAGCTTTCTTT
CASSEGAFGVTEAFF
>TRBJ1-6|TRBV10-2|NA|NA
TGCGCCAGCAGTGAGACCCGGGGTTCACCCCTCCACTTT
CASSETRGSPLHF
>TRBJ2-5|TRBV10-3|NA|TRBD1
TGTGCCATCAATGGACAGGGGCAAGGGACCCAGTACTTC
CAINGQGQGTQYF
>TRBJ1-5|TRBV5-6|few|NA
TGTGCCAGCAGCTTGGGGGCCGGGGGAGGCAATCAGCCCCAGCATTTT
CASSLGAGGGNQPQHF
>TRBJ1-3|TRBV6-6|NA|NA
TGTGCCAGCAGTTTTGACACGGCTACTGGAAACACCATATATTTT
CASSFDTATGNTIYF
>TRBJ1-1|TRBV7-2|NA|TRBD1
TGTGCCAGCAGCCCCCCGGGACAGGAGAACACTGAAGCTTTCTTT
CASSPPGQENTEAFF
>TRBJ1-4|TRBV2|once|NA
TGTGCCAGCAGTGAGGGGGGGCTTGACGAAAAACTGTTTTTT
CASSEGGLDEKLFF
>TRBJ2-6|TRBV7-9|NA|NA
TGTGCCAGCAGCGTCGGACGGACTTCTGGGGCCAACGTCCTGACTTTC
CASSVGRTSGANVLTF
>TRBJ1-1|TRBV3-1/TRBV3-2|NA|NA
TGTGCCAGCAGCCAAATAGGGGAGGACACTGAAGCTTTCTTT
CASSQIGEDTEAFF
>TRBJ2-3|TRBV7-3|NA|NA
TGTGCCAGCAGCTCCCACGCTAGCAGCACAGATACGCAGTATTTT
CASSSHASSTDTQYF
>TRBJ1-3|TRBV29-1|NA|NA
TGCAGCGTTAGCGGACAGCCTAGCTCTGGAAACACCATATATTTT
CSVSGQPSSGNTIYF
>TRBJ1-4|TRBV3-1/TRBV3-2|few|NA
TGTGCCAGCAGCCACACTAGTGTATCTAATGAAAAACTGTTTTTT
CASSHTSVSNEKLFF
>TRBJ1-5|TRBV28|NA|TRBD1
TGTGCCAGCAGTTCCCCAAGGGACAGAGACTATCAGCCCCAGCATTTT
CASSSPRDRDYQPQHF
>TRBJ2-7|TRBV6-5|NA|TRBD1
TGTGCCAGCAGCCAAATCAACAGGGGGCGCGAGCAGTACTTC
CASSQINRGREQYF
>TRBJ2-7|TRBV7-3|few|NA
TGTGCCAGCAGCTTTAACTCAGACAGAGCATACGAGCAGTACTTC
CASSFNSDRAYEQYF